Below are 8 T cell receptor beta chains sequenced from a single sample in a study of CD8+CD57+ T cells in acquired aplastic anemia. TCR beta VDJ and CDR3 profiling used genomic DNA as template. MiXCR was run by TCRdb on the reads, yielding one entry per CDR3 protein. The sample holds roughly 500,000 distinct CDR3 sequences; around 30% are singletons and the top ten take under 0.95%. The authors sequenced patients whose flow cytometry had shown CD8+CD57+ cell expansion. Material: sorted CD4+, CD8+, or CD8+CD57+ T cells (not recorded which) from PBMCs. Receptors were obtained from a human donor with aplastic anemia.

This clonotype was recorded at least ten times. This chain connects TRBV29-1 to TRBJ1-1, with 7 bases matching TRBD1. The germline V gene has CDR1 SQVTM and CDR2 ANQGSEA. The CDR3 has 14 residues. Trimming at V came to 7 bases and at J to 1 base, leaving 9 bases not matched to a gene. DNA for the CDR3: TGCAGCGCCCTGGACAGGATCAGGAACACTGAAGCTTTCTTT. Its protein product is CSALDRIRNTEAFF.

This clonotype was observed many times. The chain is built from TRBV24-1 and TRBJ2-2, with 9 bases identical to TRBD1. The CDR3 is 14 residues long. V lost 7 bases and J lost 5; bases outside the gene matches: 4. CDR1 is KGHDR, CDR2 SFDVKD, per germline. For the CDR3, the DNA is TGTGCCACCAGGGACAGGGGTGATACCGGGGAGCTGTTTTTT. Translation: CATRDRGDTGELFF.

This clonotype was seen only a few times. The V call is TRBV2, the J call TRBJ1-6; D unclear. The V end lost 5 bases, the J end lost 0 bases, and 8 bases lay between the germline ends. The CDR3 has 15 amino acids. Germline V gene sequence: CDR1 SNHLY, CDR2 FYNNEI. As DNA, the CDR3 is TGTGCCAGCAGTCAAGTAGTCTCCTATAATTCACCCCTCCACTTT. Translating gives CASSQVVSYNSPLHF.

For this clonotype: A much larger clone sits a single nucleotide away, making a read error possible. V and J are TRBV19 and TRBJ2-7; D possibly matches TRBD1 or TRBD2 (5 bases each). The J call is in doubt because the DNA end fits TRBJ2-1 better. The CDR3 is 14 residues long. Germline loops: CDR1 LNHDA, CDR2 SQIVND (reference sequence). As DNA, the CDR3 is TGTGCCAGTAGACCGCCAGGGAGCTCCTACGAGCAGTTCTTC. Its protein product is CASRPPGSSYEQFF.

This clonotype was observed a few times. The chain is built from TRBV2 and TRBJ2-5; 10 bases line up with TRBD2. Germline CDR1 reads SNHLY; CDR2 reads FYNNEI. CDR3 length: 13 residues. The V segment lost 8 bases and the J segment 3 bases; nucleotides outside the gene matches: 3. The CDR3 DNA sequence: TGTGCCAGCCGGGGACTAGCGAAAGAGACCCAGTACTTC. Protein sequence: CASRGLAKETQYF.

The chain uses TRBV5-4 and TRBJ1-2, with D unresolved. Trimming took off 4 bases at V and 4 bases at J, with 14 bases between the two ends. In germline, CDR1 is SGHNT, CDR2 YYREEE (reference sequence). CDR3 length: 14 residues. The CDR3 reads CASSLDGSSYGYTF. The CDR3 DNA sequence: TGTGCCAGCAGCCTCGACGGGAGCTCCTATGGCTACACCTTC.

A note on this clonotype: A read error may be the cause here, since a much bigger clone is one base away. This CDR3 is missing its conserved last phenylalanine or tryptophan, likely due to a read error. This chain connects TRBV19 to TRBJ2-3, with 11 bases that match TRBD2. J was trimmed by 3 bases and V by 3 bases; bases with no gene match: 2. The V gene's germline CDR1 is LNHDA and CDR2 SQIVND (reference sequence). The CDR3 consists of 15 residues. The CDR3, as DNA: TGTGCCAGTAGTATCCCTAGCGGGAGGACAGATACGCAGTATCTT. The encoded protein is CASSIPSGRTDTQYL.

The chain combines TRBV7-8 with TRBJ2-7; D unclear. Germline V CDR1 and CDR2: SGHVS, FQNEAQ. V gave up 6 bases and J gave up 5 bases, with 11 bases separating them. The CDR3 consists of 12 residues. The CDR3 DNA follows: TGTGCCAGCAGTCTCTCTACGGACGAGCAGTACTTC. Translating gives CASSLSTDEQYF.